These 25 T cell receptor beta chains share one sample of origin, sequenced in a study of shared clonotypes between healthy human individuals. Method: immunoSEQ multiplex PCR; TCRdb's copy keeps in-frame clones and lacks some. The sample includes about 320,000 clones, roughly 84% of them seen just once. Sequenced input: memory CD8+ T cells sorted from blood. Indicated subset: CD45RO+ cells pooled with CCR7-negative TemRA cells. The receptors originated from a man aged 18 to 35 in good health.

The gene calls are TRBV7-9 and TRBJ2-4; D is unresolved. Trimming removed 4 bases at V and 8 bases at J, with 15 bases between. The CDR3 length is 14 residues. Germline CDR1 reads SEHNR; CDR2 reads FQNEAQ (reference sequence). The CDR3 region has the DNA TGTGCCAGCAGCTCCGTCATAGGTTCGGACATTCAGTACTTC. Protein product: CASSSVIGSDIQYF.

The genes are TRBV11-2 and TRBJ1-2, with no clear D. The CDR3 is made up of 16 amino acids. Germline CDR1 SGHAT, CDR2 FQNNGV. Trimming cost V 5 bases and J 0 bases, with 16 bases left between them. In DNA form, the CDR3 reads TGTGCCAGCAGCCCCCACGGTGCAGAGGCTAACTATGGCTACACCTTC. Protein: CASSPHGAEANYGYTF.

The chain carries TRBV9 and TRBJ1-2; 7 positions match TRBD1. The V gene end was trimmed by 3 bases and the J gene end by 6 bases; junction bases not matched to a gene: 11. The CDR3 is 15 residues long. CDR1 and CDR2 from the germline V gene are SGDLS and YYNGEE. CDR3 bases: TGTGCCAGCAGCGCCGGTCTCGGGACAGTAAATGGCTACACCTTC. The encoded protein is CASSAGLGTVNGYTF.

The chain recombines TRBV4-1 with TRBJ1-1; D gene uncertain. The CDR3 length is 16 residues. Germline CDR1 and CDR2: MGHRA and YSYEKL. V lost 2 bases to trimming and J lost 0 bases, with 13 bases between them. The CDR3 nucleotides are TGCGCCAGCAGCCAATACCCAGAGGGAATGAACACTGAAGCTTTCTTT. This gives the protein CASSQYPEGMNTEAFF.

The V call is TRBV6-5, the J call TRBJ2-1, with 7 nucleotides matching TRBD1. The CDR3 consists of 15 residues. CDR1 is MNHEY and CDR2 is SVGAGI in the germline V gene. J was trimmed by 5 bases and V by 4 bases; bases with no gene match: 8. The CDR3 DNA sequence: TGTGCCAGCAGTTTAAGACAGGGAATCAACAATGAGCAGTTCTTC. This gives the protein CASSLRQGINNEQFF.

The chain links TRBV7-9 to TRBJ2-1, with TRBD2 matching over 7 bases. The CDR3 covers 17 residues. V shed 1 base, J shed 2 bases, and the junction held 8 bases outside the gene matches. Per germline, CDR1 SEHNR and CDR2 FQNEAQ (reference sequence). CDR3 DNA sequence: TGTGCCAGCAGCTTAGGAGGGCGGGAGACCCCCTACAATGAGCAGTTCTTC. Protein: CASSLGGRETPYNEQFF.

The chain couples TRBV6-1 to TRBJ2-7; D is undetermined. CDR1 and CDR2 (germline): MNHNS, SASEGT. V was pared by 0 bases and J by 2 bases, with 14 bases between. The CDR3 length is 16 residues. CDR3 loop: CASSEAWKVTTYEQYF. CDR3 coding DNA: TGTGCCAGCAGTGAAGCTTGGAAGGTGACGACCTACGAGCAGTACTTC.

V usage is TRBV7-9 and J usage is TRBJ1-1, with no clear D. V dropped 5 bases and J dropped 8 bases, with 12 bases sitting between them. Germline CDR1 reads SEHNR; CDR2 reads FQNEAQ (reference sequence). This CDR3 spans 12 amino acids. The CDR3, as DNA: TGTGCCAGCAGCCTAGGGCCCGGCGAAGCTTTCTTT. Translation: CASSLGPGEAFF.

This clone was seen just once. The chain recombines TRBV6-1 with TRBJ1-1; D remains unclear. CDR1 and CDR2 from the germline V gene are MNHNS and SASEGT. Trimming took off 1 base at V and 0 bases at J, with 9 bases between the two ends. The CDR3 is 15 amino acids. This chain's CDR3 is CASSEDGSLNTEAFF. Here the CDR3 DNA reads TGTGCCAGCAGTGAAGACGGCAGCCTGAACACTGAAGCTTTCTTT.

This rearrangement joins TRBV13 to TRBJ1-2; D may be TRBD1 (5 bases). Germline V CDR1 and CDR2: PRHDT, FYEKMQ (reference sequence). V dropped 0 bases and J dropped 3 bases, with 23 bases sitting between them. This CDR3 is built from 19 residues. CDR3 DNA sequence: TGTGCCAGCAGCTTAGGCCAAAACCGGTGGGGACGGATAGACTATGGCTACACCTTC. Protein sequence: CASSLGQNRWGRIDYGYTF.

The chain joins TRBV13 to TRBJ2-2; D unresolved. V lost 5 bases and J 7 bases, leaving 17 bases between the germline ends. The CDR3 covers 15 residues. CDR1 is PRHDT, CDR2 FYEKMQ, per germline (reference sequence). Written as DNA, the CDR3 is TGTGCCAGCAGCCAGAGGATAAAATTACGCGGGGAGCTGTTTTTT. This sequence encodes CASSQRIKLRGELFF. Based on the CDR3 plus reference TRBV13 and TRBJ2-2, the full variable domain is AAGVIQSPRHLIKEKRETATLKCYPIPRHDTVYWYQQGPGQDPQFLISFYEKMQSDKGSIPDRFSAQQFSDYHSELNMSSLELGDSALYFCASSQRIKLRGELFFGEGSRLTVL.

The CDR3 DNA reads as TGTGCCAGCAGCGTCTCACCTGATCCCGCCTACGAGCAGTACTTC. Translation gives CASSVSPDPAYEQYF. This chain connects TRBV9 to TRBJ2-7; no reliable D call. CDR3 length: 15 amino acids. Germline-derived CDR1 and CDR2 are SGDLS and YYNGEE. Trimming cost V 2 bases and J 2 bases, with 14 bases left between them.

The chain uses TRBV14 and TRBJ2-7, with D perhaps TRBD2 (6 bases). The CDR3 spans 12 residues. V was pared by 4 bases and J by 2 bases, with 6 bases between. The germline CDR1 and CDR2 sequences are SGHDN and FVKESK. Here the CDR3 reads CASSRTTYEQYF. CDR3 nucleotides: TGTGCCAGCAGCCGGACTACCTACGAGCAGTACTTC.

This chain joins TRBV6-5 and TRBJ2-2; TRBD2 might be the D (6 bases). The CDR3 sequence is 13 residues long. Per germline, CDR1 MNHEY and CDR2 SVGAGI. The ends were cut back, 4 bases at V and 6 bases at J, with 9 bases in the middle. CDR3 region: CASSSRLAGELFF. The CDR3 DNA reads as TGTGCCAGCAGTTCTCGACTAGCCGGGGAGCTGTTTTTT.

The CDR3 protein is CATSSEGVDYEQYF. In DNA form, the CDR3 reads TGTGCCACCAGCAGTGAGGGGGTCGACTACGAGCAGTACTTC. The chain combines TRBV15 with TRBJ2-7, with TRBD1 as a possible D gene (6 bases). In germline, CDR1 is LNHNV, CDR2 YYDKDF (reference sequence). V lost 3 bases, J lost 3 bases, and 12 bases lay in between. The CDR3 has 14 amino acids.

Only a few counts were recorded for this clone. The V and J genes are TRBV7-9 and TRBJ1-1; D is possibly TRBD1 (5 bases). The CDR3 length is 15 residues. Germline V CDR1 and CDR2: SEHNR, FQNEAQ (reference sequence). Trimming cost V 0 bases and J 5 bases, with 13 bases left between them. The CDR3 loop reads CASSLAGPGWTEAFF. Written as DNA, the CDR3 is TGTGCCAGCAGCTTAGCTGGGCCAGGGTGGACTGAAGCTTTCTTT. Using reference TRBV7-9 and TRBJ1-1 for the parts outside the CDR3, the full variable domain is DTGVSQNPRHKITKRGQNVTFRCDPISEHNRLYWYRQTLGQGPEFLTYFQNEAQLEKSRLLSDRFSAERPKGSFSTLEIQRTEQGDSAMYLCASSLAGPGWTEAFFGQGTRLTVV.

The chain is built from TRBV4-1 and TRBJ1-1; D gene unclear. Germline V lookup: CDR1 MGHRA, CDR2 YSYEKL. V lost 0 bases to trimming and J lost 0 bases, with 11 bases between them. The CDR3 is 16 residues long. In DNA, the CDR3 is TGCGCCAGCAGCCAAGATCCGGCAGGATTGAACACTGAAGCTTTCTTT. This gives the protein CASSQDPAGLNTEAFF.

The chain is built from TRBV6-5 and TRBJ2-3, with D perhaps TRBD2 (5 bases). Germline CDR1 and CDR2: MNHEY and SVGAGI. V lost 0 bases and J 2 bases, leaving 12 bases between the germline ends. CDR3 length: 16 residues. CDR3 nucleotides: TGTGCCAGCAGTTACTCCGGCGCCGGGAACACAGATACGCAGTATTTT. This encodes CASSYSGAGNTDTQYF.

A single count supports this clone. The gene calls are TRBV6-5 and TRBJ2-5, with TRBD2 identical over 8 bases. Germline values: CDR1 MNHEY, CDR2 SVGAGI. This CDR3 has 12 residues. V lost 8 bases and J lost 4; bases outside the gene matches: 3. CDR3 protein: CASGSGGETQYF. The CDR3 coding sequence is TGTGCCAGCGGGAGCGGGGGAGAGACCCAGTACTTC.

This chain links TRBV27 with TRBJ2-7; TRBD1 matches 7 bases. The V gene's germline CDR1 is MNHEY and CDR2 SMNVEV (reference sequence). V gave up 7 bases and J gave up 0 bases; unmatched junction bases: 15. The CDR3 is 17 residues long. CDR3 region: CASNPSTPRDSSYEQYF. Here the CDR3 DNA reads TGTGCCAGCAATCCTTCCACGCCCAGGGACAGCTCCTACGAGCAGTACTTC.

The chain is built from TRBV23-1 and TRBJ2-7; 9 bases are a match to TRBD1. TRBV23-1 is marked as an open reading frame, function uncertain. The CDR3 totals 16 residues. Losses at the gene ends were 4 bases for V and 5 bases for J; bases not matched to a gene: 12. DNA for the CDR3: TGCGCCAGCAGTCTGCCAACCCGGGACAGGGCACACGAGCAGTACTTC. It specifies CASSLPTRDRAHEQYF.

The V and J genes are TRBV29-1 and TRBJ2-3, with 8 bases aligning to TRBD1. CDR3 length equals 14 residues. Losses at the gene ends were 6 bases for V and 3 bases for J; bases not matched to a gene: 8. CDR1 is SQVTM and CDR2 is ANQGSEA in the germline V gene. The CDR3 loop reads CSVPWTGLTDTQYF. In DNA, the CDR3 is TGCAGCGTACCTTGGACAGGGTTGACAGATACGCAGTATTTT.

This clone is judged medium-sized (0.01 to 0.1%). The chain combines TRBV28 with TRBJ2-7; D is undetermined. Trimming left V 9 bases short and J 7 bases short, with 13 bases between. Germline V gene sequence: CDR1 MDHEN, CDR2 SYDVKM. The CDR3 has 11 residues. The CDR3 region has the DNA TGTGCCAGTTGTGAAGCCCAGGAGCAGTACTTC. It codes for CASCEAQEQYF.

In DNA form, the CDR3 reads TGCGCCAGCAGGGACGAGGCCGCTAGCTACAATGAGCAGTTCTTC. Protein product: CASRDEAASYNEQFF. This chain joins TRBV5-1 and TRBJ2-1; D is uncertain. CDR3 size: 15 residues. Germline assignment: CDR1 SGHRS and CDR2 YFSETQ. The V and J ends lost 5 bases and 3 bases respectively, with 15 bases between them.

The J gene is TRBJ1-2, the V gene TRBV5-1, with D maybe TRBD1 (6 bases). The CDR3 has 13 amino acids. The germline V and J ends were trimmed by 3 bases and 6 bases, with 12 bases remaining between them. Germline loops: CDR1 SGHRS, CDR2 YFSETQ. CDR3 coding DNA: TGCGCCAGCAGCTCACAGGGACCCCATGGCTACACCTTC. Residues: CASSSQGPHGYTF.